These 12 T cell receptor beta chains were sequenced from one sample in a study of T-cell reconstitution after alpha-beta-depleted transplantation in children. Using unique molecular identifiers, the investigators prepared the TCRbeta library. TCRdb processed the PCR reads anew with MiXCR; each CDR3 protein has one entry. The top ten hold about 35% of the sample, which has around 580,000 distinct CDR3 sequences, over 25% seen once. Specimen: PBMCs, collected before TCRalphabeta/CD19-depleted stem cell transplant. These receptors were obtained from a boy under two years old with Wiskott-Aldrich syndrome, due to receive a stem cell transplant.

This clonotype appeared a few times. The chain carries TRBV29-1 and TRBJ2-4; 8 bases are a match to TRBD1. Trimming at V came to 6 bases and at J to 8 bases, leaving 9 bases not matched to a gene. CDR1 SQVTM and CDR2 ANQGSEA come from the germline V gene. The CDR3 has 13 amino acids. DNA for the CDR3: TGCAGCGTCAACCTCAGGGGGCGGGACATTCAGTACTTC. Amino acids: CSVNLRGRDIQYF.

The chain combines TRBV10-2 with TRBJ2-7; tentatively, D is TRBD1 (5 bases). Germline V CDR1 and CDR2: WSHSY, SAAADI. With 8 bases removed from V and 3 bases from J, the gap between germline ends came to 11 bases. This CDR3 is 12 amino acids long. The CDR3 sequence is CASWGRVYEQYF. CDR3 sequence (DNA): TGCGCCAGCTGGGGCAGGGTCTACGAGCAGTACTTC.

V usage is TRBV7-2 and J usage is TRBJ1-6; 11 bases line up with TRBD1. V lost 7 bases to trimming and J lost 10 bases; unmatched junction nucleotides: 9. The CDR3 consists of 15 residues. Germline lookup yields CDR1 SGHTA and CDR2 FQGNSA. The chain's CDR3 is CASIPLGTGGSPLHF. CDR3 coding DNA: TGTGCCAGCATACCGCTCGGGACAGGGGGGTCACCCCTCCACTTT.

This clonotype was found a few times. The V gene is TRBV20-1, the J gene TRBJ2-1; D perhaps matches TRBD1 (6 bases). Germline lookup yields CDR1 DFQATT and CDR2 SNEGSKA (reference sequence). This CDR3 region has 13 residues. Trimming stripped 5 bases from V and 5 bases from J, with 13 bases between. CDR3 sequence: CSALRDTNNEQFF. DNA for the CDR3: TGCAGTGCTCTTAGGGACACTAACAATGAGCAGTTCTTC.

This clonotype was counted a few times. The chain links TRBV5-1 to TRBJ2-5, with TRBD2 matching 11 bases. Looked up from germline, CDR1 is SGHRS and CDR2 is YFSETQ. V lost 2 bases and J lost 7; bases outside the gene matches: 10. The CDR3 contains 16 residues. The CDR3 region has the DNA TGCGCCAGCAGCTTCCCTAGCGGGAGGCCTGAGGGGACCCAGTACTTC. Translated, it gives CASSFPSGRPEGTQYF.

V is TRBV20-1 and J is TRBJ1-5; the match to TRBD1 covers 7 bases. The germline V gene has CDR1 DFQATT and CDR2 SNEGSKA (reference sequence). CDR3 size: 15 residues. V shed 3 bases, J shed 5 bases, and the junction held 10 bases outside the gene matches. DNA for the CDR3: TGCAGTGCTAGCCGACAGGGAGGGGAGCATCAGCCCCAGCATTTT. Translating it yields CSASRQGGEHQPQHF.

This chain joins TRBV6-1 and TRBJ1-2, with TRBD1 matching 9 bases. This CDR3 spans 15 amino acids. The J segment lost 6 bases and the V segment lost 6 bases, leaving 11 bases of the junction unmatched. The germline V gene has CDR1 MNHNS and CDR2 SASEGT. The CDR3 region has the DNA TGTGCCAGCAGACCCATCCGGGACAGGGAGGATGGCTACACCTTC. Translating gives CASRPIRDREDGYTF.

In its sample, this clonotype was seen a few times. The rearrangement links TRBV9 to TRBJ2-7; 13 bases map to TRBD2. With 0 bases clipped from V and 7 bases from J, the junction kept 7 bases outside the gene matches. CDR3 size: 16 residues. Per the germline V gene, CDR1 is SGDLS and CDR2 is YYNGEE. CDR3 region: CASSVAGLAGLGEQYF. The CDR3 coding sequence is TGTGCCAGCAGCGTAGCGGGACTAGCGGGATTAGGGGAGCAGTACTTC.

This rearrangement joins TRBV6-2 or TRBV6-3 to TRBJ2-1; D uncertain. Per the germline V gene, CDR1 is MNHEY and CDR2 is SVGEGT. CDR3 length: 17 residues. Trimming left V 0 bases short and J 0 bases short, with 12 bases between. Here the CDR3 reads CASSYSLGARSYNEQFF. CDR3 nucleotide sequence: TGTGCCAGCAGTTACTCCCTCGGTGCGCGCTCCTACAATGAGCAGTTCTTC.

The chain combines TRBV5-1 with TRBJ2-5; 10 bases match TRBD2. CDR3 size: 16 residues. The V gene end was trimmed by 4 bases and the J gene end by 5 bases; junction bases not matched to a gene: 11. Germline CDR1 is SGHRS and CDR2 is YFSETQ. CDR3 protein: CASSDRPGLATETQYF. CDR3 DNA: TGCGCCAGCAGCGATAGACCGGGACTAGCGACGGAGACCCAGTACTTC.

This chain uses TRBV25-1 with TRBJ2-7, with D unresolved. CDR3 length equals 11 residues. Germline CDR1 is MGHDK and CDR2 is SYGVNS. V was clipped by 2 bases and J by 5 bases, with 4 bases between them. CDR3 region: CASSETHEQYF. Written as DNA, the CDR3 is TGTGCCAGCAGTGAAACCCACGAGCAGTACTTC.

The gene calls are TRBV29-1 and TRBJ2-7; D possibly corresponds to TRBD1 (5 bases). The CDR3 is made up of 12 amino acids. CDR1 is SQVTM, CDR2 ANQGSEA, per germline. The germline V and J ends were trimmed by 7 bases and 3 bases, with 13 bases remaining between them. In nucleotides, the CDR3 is TGCAGCGCATTGTGGCAGGGCTACGAGCAGTACTTC. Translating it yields CSALWQGYEQYF.